Presented here are 18 T cell receptor beta chains from one specimen sequenced in a study of CD8 T cells in ankylosing spondylitis. TCRdb re-derived calls from the 5' RACE reads in MiXCR, one entry per CDR3 protein. The repertoire has hundreds of thousands of distinct CDR3 sequences, about a sixth of them found once; the top ten carry more than 40%. Their cognate antigens are unknown. Study-wide results and caveats: A TCR beta motif of eight highly homologous variants appeared characteristic of ankylosing spondylitis blood.

Sequencing input: blood, either unsorted or a sorted T cell fraction (not recorded which). These receptors were obtained from a male donor with ankylosing spondylitis.

This clonotype was observed a few times. Here the CDR3 DNA reads TGTGCCAGCAGTTTATGGGGGTCTAATGAAAAACTGTTTTTT. This encodes CASSLWGSNEKLFF. The chain uses TRBV28 and TRBJ1-4; D unclear. CDR3 length: 14 residues. V dropped 0 bases and J dropped 3 bases, with 5 bases sitting between them. CDR1 is MDHEN and CDR2 is SYDVKM in the germline V gene.

V and J are TRBV7-9 and TRBJ2-1; D possibly uses TRBD1 or TRBD2 (5 bases each). Trimming shortened V by 3 bases and J by 5 bases, and 11 bases separated the two germline ends. Germline CDR1 SEHNR, CDR2 FQNEAQ (reference sequence). The CDR3 sequence is 14 residues long. The DNA for the CDR3 is TGTGCCAGCAGCTTGGGGGAGATCCACAATGAGCAGTTCTTC. Translating gives CASSLGEIHNEQFF.

This clonotype has just a few counts. V usage is TRBV20-1 and J usage is TRBJ2-5, with 7 bases identical to TRBD2. The CDR3 consists of 18 residues. V lost 4 bases and J lost 0; bases outside the gene matches: 17. The germline V gene has CDR1 DFQATT and CDR2 SNEGSKA (reference sequence). CDR3 amino acids: CSATTTSAYPPYQETQYF. CDR3 DNA sequence: TGCAGTGCTACAACCACTAGCGCTTACCCCCCATACCAAGAGACCCAGTACTTC.

This clonotype was recorded many times. The CDR3: CASSEGDTEAFF. CDR3 nucleotide sequence: TGTGCCAGCAGTGAAGGGGACACTGAAGCTTTCTTT. The chain combines TRBV2 with TRBJ1-1; no clear D gene. Germline CDR1 SNHLY, CDR2 FYNNEI. This CDR3 spans 12 amino acids. The V end lost 1 base, the J end lost 3 bases, and 3 bases lay between the germline ends. The full variable domain, rest sourced from reference TRBV2 and TRBJ1-1, is EPEVTQTPSHQVTQMGQEVILRCVPISNHLYFYWYRQILGQKVEFLVSFYNNEISEKSEIFDDQFSVERPDGSNFTLKIRSTKLEDSAMYFCASSEGDTEAFFGQGTRLTVV.

V gene TRBV7-9 combines with J gene TRBJ2-2, with 7 bases matching TRBD1. The CDR3 sequence is 17 residues long. The germline gives CDR1 SEHNR, CDR2 FQNEAQ (reference sequence). V was clipped by 5 bases and J by 1 base; unmatched bases: 10. The CDR3 loop reads CASSNGRQGLNTGELFF. In DNA form, the CDR3 reads TGTGCCAGCAGCAATGGGAGACAGGGATTGAACACCGGGGAGCTGTTTTTT.

This clonotype was counted only a few times. The chain is built from TRBV6-2 or TRBV6-3 and TRBJ1-1; D unclear. The germline V gene encodes CDR1 MNHEY and CDR2 SVGEGT. Trimming shortened V by 7 bases and J by 2 bases, and 11 bases separated the two germline ends. This CDR3 has 13 amino acids. The CDR3 loop reads CASNYAENTEAFF. CDR3 nucleotides: TGTGCCAGCAACTACGCAGAAAACACTGAAGCTTTCTTT.

This clonotype showed up just a few times. This sequence joins TRBV20-1 and TRBJ1-1; maybe TRBD1 (5 bases). Germline V gene lookup returns CDR1 DFQATT and CDR2 SNEGSKA (reference sequence). This CDR3 region has 15 residues. V lost 0 bases, J lost 4 bases, and 15 bases lay in between. CDR3 in amino acids: CSARDMKQAVTEAFF. Written as DNA, the CDR3 is TGCAGTGCTAGAGATATGAAACAGGCGGTCACTGAAGCTTTCTTT.

This chain uses TRBV20-1 with TRBJ2-7; D is perhaps TRBD2 (5 bases). V shed 3 bases and J shed 1 base, with 10 bases lying between them. This CDR3 contains 13 residues. Germline V gene sequence: CDR1 DFQATT, CDR2 SNEGSKA (reference sequence). In DNA, the CDR3 is TGCAGTGCTAGGAGCCGGGAATCCTACGAGCAGTACTTC. This gives the protein CSARSRESYEQYF.

The CDR3 loop is CSVEVLLGQGARETQYF. CDR3 nucleotides: TGCAGCGTTGAAGTCTTGTTAGGACAGGGGGCGCGAGAGACCCAGTACTTC. The gene calls are TRBV29-1 and TRBJ2-5; the match to TRBD1 covers 11 bases. This CDR3 is built from 17 residues. J gave up 4 bases and V 1 base, and 11 bases lay outside the gene matches. Per germline, CDR1 SQVTM and CDR2 ANQGSEA.

The genes are TRBV6-6 and TRBJ1-2; TRBD1 aligns across 7 bases. The length of the CDR3 is 13 residues. The germline CDR1 and CDR2 sequences are MNHNY and SVGAGI (reference sequence). After removal of 2 bases from V and 6 bases from J, the junction contained 3 bases not matched to a gene. This chain's CDR3 is CASSYPDRHGYTF. For the CDR3, the DNA is TGTGCCAGCAGTTACCCGGACAGGCATGGCTACACCTTC.

This chain joins TRBV7-9 and TRBJ1-2; 8 positions agree with TRBD1. This CDR3 is built from 15 residues. Per germline, CDR1 SEHNR and CDR2 FQNEAQ (reference sequence). The J segment lost 3 bases and the V segment lost 1 base, leaving 4 bases of the junction unmatched. In DNA form, the CDR3 reads TGTGCCAGCAGCTTAGGGACAGGGAAGGACTATGGCTACACCTTC. It yields the protein CASSLGTGKDYGYTF.

The V and J genes are TRBV4-2 and TRBJ1-1, with 7 positions matching TRBD1. Trimming removed 2 bases from V and 0 bases from J; junction bases left unmatched: 3. The CDR3 runs to 15 residues. CDR1 is LGHNA and CDR2 is YNFKEQ in the germline V gene. The CDR3 DNA reads as TGTGCCAGCAGCCAACCGACAGGGATGAACACTGAAGCTTTCTTT. Its translation: CASSQPTGMNTEAFF.

There are many counts of this clonotype. Here the CDR3 DNA reads TGTGCCAGCAGTCCCCGGACTAGCGAGCTCACAGATACGCAGTATTTT. Translated: CASSPRTSELTDTQYF. The chain recombines TRBV12-3 or TRBV12-4 with TRBJ2-3; 9 bases match TRBD2. The V gene end was trimmed by 5 bases and the J gene end by 2 bases; junction bases not matched to a gene: 8. This CDR3 region has 16 residues.

This chain links TRBV2 with TRBJ2-2, with TRBD2 as a possible D gene (6 bases). There are 15 residues in the CDR3. V lost 3 bases, J lost 1 base, and 9 bases lay in between. CDR1 is SNHLY, CDR2 FYNNEI, per germline. This CDR3 is CASSEVAENTGELFF. In DNA, the CDR3 is TGTGCCAGCAGTGAGGTAGCGGAGAACACCGGGGAGCTGTTTTTT.

The chain joins TRBV12-3 or TRBV12-4 to TRBJ2-3; 7 bases match TRBD2. The CDR3 sequence is 16 residues long. The trim removed 5 bases at V and 5 bases at J, leaving 13 bases unmatched. This chain's CDR3 is CASSLPAAGAEDTQYF. CDR3 coding DNA: TGTGCCAGCAGTCTCCCCGCGGCGGGAGCCGAAGATACGCAGTATTTT.

This clonotype was picked up a small number of times. The V call is TRBV12-3 or TRBV12-4, the J call TRBJ1-2, with 7 bases that match TRBD1. This CDR3 has 14 amino acids. V shed 6 bases and J 6 bases; nucleotides not matched to a gene: 10. The CDR3 is CASSPSDREDGYTF. The CDR3 coding sequence is TGTGCCAGCAGCCCTTCCGACAGGGAGGATGGCTACACCTTC.

CDR3 nucleotide sequence: TGTGCCAGCTATCCGGGACGCGGATCTCGCGATGAGCAGTTCTTC. Translated, it gives CASYPGRGSRDEQFF. The V and J genes are TRBV9 and TRBJ2-1; tentatively, D is TRBD1 or TRBD2 (5 bases each). Per germline, CDR1 SGDLS and CDR2 YYNGEE. V shed 7 bases and J shed 8 bases, with 22 bases lying between them. The CDR3 spans 15 residues.

In this sample, this clonotype turned up a few times. V and J are TRBV4-2 and TRBJ2-7, with 11 positions matching TRBD2. The CDR3 totals 20 residues. Germline CDR1 reads LGHNA; CDR2 reads YNFKEQ. The ends lost 0 bases at V and 0 bases at J; junction bases unmatched: 13. CDR3 nucleotide sequence: TGTGCCAGCAGCCAAGATAAATCTGTGGCTAGCGGGGGGAACTCCTACGAGCAGTACTTC. It translates to CASSQDKSVASGGNSYEQYF.